The 14 T cell receptor beta chains below come from one sample, sequenced in a study of type 1 and type 2 diabetes patients. The PCR template was genomic DNA. Amplification of the beta chain CDR3 used 30 forward and 13 reverse multiplex primers. Via MiXCR, TCRdb re-called the multiplex PCR reads, giving one row per CDR3 protein. The sample contains 250,000 or so distinct CDR3 sequences, over 45% of which appear only once. The specimen sequenced was peripheral blood mononuclear cells (PBMCs). Source of these receptors: a man aged 18 to 35 with type 2 diabetes.

The J gene is TRBJ2-1, the V gene TRBV7-3; 7 bases agree with TRBD1. In germline, CDR1 is SGHTA, CDR2 FQGTGA. With V trimmed by 5 bases and J by 1 base, 5 bases remained unmatched. The CDR3 length is 15 residues. CDR3 DNA sequence: TGTGCCAGCAGCCCGTACAGGGGTTCCTACAATGAGCAGTTCTTC. Protein product: CASSPYRGSYNEQFF. Supplemented by reference TRBV7-3 and TRBJ2-1, the full variable domain reads GAGVSQTPSNKVTEKGKYVELRCDPISGHTALYWYRQSLGQGPEFLIYFQGTGAADDSGLPNDRFFAVRPEGSVSTLKIQRTERGDSAVYLCASSPYRGSYNEQFFGPGTRLTVL.

The rearrangement joins TRBV19 to TRBJ2-5; D not resolved. The V and J ends lost 3 bases and 0 bases respectively, with 5 bases between them. Germline CDR1 is LNHDA and CDR2 is SQIVND (reference sequence). The CDR3 length is 13 residues. The CDR3 is CASSIGDQETQYF. The DNA for the CDR3 is TGTGCCAGTAGTATCGGAGACCAAGAGACCCAGTACTTC.

This clonotype was observed a handful of times. The V call is TRBV15, the J call TRBJ2-5; 7 bases are a match to TRBD1. V shed 5 bases and J 5 bases; nucleotides not matched to a gene: 8. Germline V gene data show CDR1 as LNHNV and CDR2 as YYDKDF (reference sequence). The CDR3 is 14 amino acids. This chain's CDR3 is CATSSHRGGETQYF. Written as DNA, the CDR3 is TGTGCCACCAGCTCCCACAGGGGTGGGGAGACCCAGTACTTC.

V is TRBV28 and J is TRBJ2-1, with D perhaps matching TRBD1 (5 bases). CDR3 length: 13 amino acids. Germline-derived CDR1 and CDR2 are MDHEN and SYDVKM. Trimming shortened V by 5 bases and J by 8 bases, and 13 bases separated the two germline ends. CDR3 protein: CASSRIGADEQFF. The CDR3 DNA is TGTGCCAGCAGTCGAATTGGGGCGGATGAGCAGTTCTTC. Full variable domain (outside the CDR3, taken from reference TRBV28 and TRBJ2-1): DVKVTQSSRYLVKRTGEKVFLECVQDMDHENMFWYRQDPGLGLRLIYFSYDVKMKEKGDIPEGYSVSREKKERFSLILESASTNQTSMYLCASSRIGADEQFFGPGTRLTVL.

This clonotype showed up just a few times. This rearrangement joins TRBV12-3 or TRBV12-4 to TRBJ2-7, with 9 positions matching TRBD2. The CDR3 runs to 14 residues. V lost 8 bases and J lost 7; bases outside the gene matches: 12. CDR3 sequence (DNA): TGTGCCAGCGGGGCACCGACCCTAGCGGGGGAGCAGTACTTC. This codes for CASGAPTLAGEQYF.

The chain recombines TRBV5-1 with TRBJ2-7; TRBD1 is a possible D gene (6 bases). The germline V gene has CDR1 SGHRS and CDR2 YFSETQ. With 6 bases removed from V and 5 bases from J, the gap between germline ends came to 18 bases. The CDR3 length is 14 residues. The CDR3 sequence: CASTPPEDRNEQYF. CDR3 nucleotides: TGCGCCAGCACCCCACCCGAGGACAGAAACGAGCAGTACTTC.

This chain joins TRBV12-3 or TRBV12-4 and TRBJ2-5, with D possibly matching TRBD1 (5 bases). The CDR3 totals 16 residues. V lost 6 bases to trimming and J lost 1 base, with 18 bases between them. In nucleotides, the CDR3 is TGTGCCAGCAGCGCTACCGTGAGTCAGGGCCAAGAGACCCAGTACTTC. Its protein product is CASSATVSQGQETQYF.

The chain couples TRBV4-1 to TRBJ2-7; D remains ambiguous. The V and J ends lost 5 bases and 2 bases respectively, with 10 bases between them. Looked up from germline, CDR1 is MGHRA and CDR2 is YSYEKL. The CDR3 length is 13 residues. This CDR3 reads CASSSTVTYEQYF. The DNA for the CDR3 is TGCGCCAGCAGCTCGACGGTTACCTACGAGCAGTACTTC.

J is TRBJ2-1 and V is TRBV10-2; D unresolved. Germline lookup yields CDR1 WSHSY and CDR2 SAAADI. CDR3 size: 14 residues. Deletions cut 3 bases from V and 5 bases from J, with 11 bases between. CDR3 in DNA: TGCGCCAGCAGTGAAAGGGATCGACACAATGAGCAGTTCTTC. Encoded protein: CASSERDRHNEQFF.

Many counts were recorded for this clonotype. The chain has TRBV6-6 and TRBJ2-1, with TRBD2 identical over 10 bases. CDR3 length: 18 amino acids. V was clipped by 2 bases and J by 8 bases; unmatched bases: 15. Germline assignment: CDR1 MNHNY and CDR2 SVGAGI (reference sequence). The CDR3 nucleotides are TGTGCCAGCAGTTACCCATCCAGCGGGAGGGCCGTTTTACATGAGCAGTTCTTC. This translates into CASSYPSSGRAVLHEQFF.

The gene calls are TRBV19 and TRBJ2-2; no clear D gene. Per germline, CDR1 LNHDA and CDR2 SQIVND (reference sequence). Trimming took off 1 base at V and 6 bases at J, with 3 bases between the two ends. The CDR3 runs to 12 residues. CDR3 nucleotide sequence: TGTGCCAGTAGTATAGGGCCCGGGGAGCTGTTTTTT. Translating it yields CASSIGPGELFF.

This clonotype has more than one count but fewer than ten. The CDR3 here is CATSDYRGMNTEAFF. In nucleotides, the CDR3 is TGTGCCACCAGTGATTACAGGGGAATGAACACTGAAGCTTTCTTT. This chain joins TRBV24-1 and TRBJ1-1; the match to TRBD1 covers 7 bases. V shed 2 bases, J shed 0 bases, and the junction held 2 bases outside the gene matches. CDR1 and CDR2 from the germline V gene are KGHDR and SFDVKD. The CDR3 totals 15 residues.

The V gene is TRBV7-6, the J gene TRBJ1-3; D remains unclear. The germline CDR1 and CDR2 sequences are SGHVS and FNYEAQ. V lost 2 bases, J lost 0 bases, and 8 bases lay in between. The CDR3 has 15 amino acids. CDR3 nucleotides: TGTGCCAGCAGCTTAAACACCCTCTCTGGAAACACCATATATTTT. Protein: CASSLNTLSGNTIYF.

This rearrangement joins TRBV11-3 to TRBJ2-2; 8 bases fit TRBD1. The CDR3 runs to 16 residues. In germline, CDR1 is SGHNT, CDR2 YENEEA. V shed 1 base, J shed 3 bases, and the junction held 4 bases outside the gene matches. CDR3 sequence reads: CASSLGTGTYTGELFF. CDR3 coding DNA: TGTGCCAGCAGCTTAGGGACAGGGACATACACCGGGGAGCTGTTTTTT.